The entry that follows covers one TCR beta chain sequence. The source of the sample is a study of blood T cell repertoires in COVID-19. Study-wide background: Nucleic acid was either cDNA or gDNA, and it came from T cells, B-cell-depleted T cells, or PBMCs.

Assay used: immunoSEQ multiplex PCR; TCRdb lists only in-frame clones, some missing. Of about 100,000 clones listed, roughly 86% are singletons. This CDR3 is built from 15 residues. In germline, CDR1 is SGHTA, CDR2 FQGTGA. Trimming left V 5 bases short and J 2 bases short, with 12 bases between. The specimen sequenced was peripheral blood. The chain is built from TRBV7-3 and TRBJ2-2; D is uncertain. The receptor comes from a woman aged 60 to 75 with acute or convalescent COVID-19. This chain's CDR3 is CASSPTGYNTGELFF. DNA of the CDR3: TGTGCCAGCAGCCCGACCGGGTATAACACCGGGGAGCTGTTTTTT.